The rows below give T cell receptor beta chains drawn from one sample of a study of T cell responses to AZD1222 COVID-19 vaccine. Clones were sequenced by immunoSEQ multiplex PCR, and TCRdb holds only the in-frame ones, with some missing. The repertoire includes about 130,000 clones, around 90% of them detected once, and 4.5% to 6.5% sits in the top ten. Sequenced material: peripheral blood, taken 28 days after the second AZD1222 dose. The receptors come from an adult who received the AZD1222 COVID-19 vaccine. The CDR3 runs from the conserved cysteine through the conserved F or W. Each record gives: D gene, V gene, J gene, CDR3 length, clone size, CDR3 protein, CDR3 DNA. D genes are given only for firm matches. Only some rows state a clone size, as once, few, many or a class for expanded clones.

-	TRBV27	TRBJ1-4	12	-	CASGRPNEKLFF	TGTGCCAGCGGGAGGCCTAATGAAAAACTGTTTTTT
TRBD1	TRBV9	TRBJ1-1	17	-	CASSVGTGGPSSTEAFF	TGTGCCAGCAGCGTAGGAACAGGGGGACCGTCGTCCACTGAAGCTTTCTTT
-	TRBV18	TRBJ1-1	15	-	CASSPYIRENTEAFF	TGTGCCAGCTCACCATATATCAGGGAGAACACTGAAGCTTTCTTT
-	TRBV13	TRBJ2-5	11	-	CASSFRETQYF	TGTGCCAGCAGCTTCCGGGAGACCCAGTACTTC
-	TRBV24-1	TRBJ2-7	14	-	CATRKRQNSYEQYF	TGTGCCACCAGGAAACGACAAAACTCCTACGAGCAGTACTTC
-	TRBV30	TRBJ1-1	15	few	CAWRVLGRENTEAFF	TGTGCCTGGAGGGTCCTGGGCCGGGAGAACACTGAAGCTTTCTTT
TRBD1	TRBV5-1	TRBJ2-5	15	-	CASSLTGGVYETQYF	TGCGCCAGCAGCTTGACAGGGGGCGTTTATGAGACCCAGTACTTC
-	TRBV11-3	TRBJ2-1	15	-	CATQGQGMEANEQFF	TGTGCCACCCAGGGGCAGGGAATGGAGGCCAATGAGCAGTTCTTC
TRBD2	TRBV7-9	TRBJ2-1	14	-	CASSLDSGSNEQFF	TGTGCCAGCAGCTTAGATAGCGGGTCCAATGAGCAGTTCTTC
-	TRBV19	TRBJ1-2	14	-	CASSTGASNYGYTF	TGTGCCAGTAGTACAGGAGCCTCTAACTATGGCTACACCTTC
-	TRBV6-2/TRBV6-3	TRBJ1-5	18	-	CASSYGSGGLIVDQPQHF	TGTGCCAGCAGTTATGGCAGTGGGGGACTTATAGTGGATCAGCCCCAGCATTTT
TRBD1	TRBV5-1	TRBJ1-2	13	-	CASSRTGSGGYTF	TGCGCCAGCAGCCGGACAGGGAGTGGGGGCTACACCTTC
-	TRBV3-1/TRBV3-2	TRBJ2-7	12	-	CAGGPQAHEQYF	TGTGCCGGCGGGCCCCAAGCCCACGAGCAGTACTTC
TRBD1	TRBV6-5	TRBJ2-7	12	-	CASTGTGFEQYF	TGTGCCAGCACCGGGACAGGTTTCGAGCAGTACTTC
-	TRBV5-1	TRBJ2-5	14	-	CASSRNRDQETQYF	TGCGCCAGCAGCCGGAATAGGGACCAAGAGACCCAGTACTTC
TRBD1	TRBV5-4	TRBJ1-2	14	-	CASSSKGARYGYTF	TGTGCCAGCAGCTCAAAGGGGGCGAGGTATGGCTACACCTTC
TRBD1	TRBV29-1	TRBJ2-5	12	-	CSVPGQDETQYF	TGCAGCGTGCCCGGACAGGATGAGACCCAGTACTTC
-	TRBV5-5	TRBJ1-5	13	-	CASSLDGHQPQHF	TGTGCCAGCAGCTTGGACGGTCATCAGCCCCAGCATTTT
TRBD1	TRBV9	TRBJ1-1	16	-	CASSETGGPSNTEAFF	TGTGCCAGCAGCGAAACAGGGGGCCCTTCGAACACTGAAGCTTTCTTT
TRBD2	TRBV7-9	TRBJ2-7	14	-	CASSPLAGSYEQYF	TGTGCCAGCAGCCCACTAGCGGGTTCATACGAGCAGTACTTC
-	TRBV18	TRBJ1-1	14	-	CASSRDIRNTEAFF	TGTGCCAGCTCTCGCGACATCAGGAACACTGAAGCTTTCTTT
-	TRBV19	TRBJ1-2	13	once	CASSKLEDYGYTF	TGTGCCAGTAGTAAGCTGGAAGACTATGGCTACACCTTC
TRBD2	TRBV5-1	TRBJ2-1	15	-	CASSLRAGVYNEQFF	TGCGCCAGCAGCTTAAGGGCGGGGGTATACAATGAGCAGTTCTTC
TRBD2	TRBV5-1	TRBJ2-1	16	-	CASSLYGTSGINEQFF	TGCGCCAGCAGCTTATACGGGACTAGCGGGATCAATGAGCAGTTCTTC
TRBD1	TRBV6-2/TRBV6-3	TRBJ1-5	17	-	CASSTGTGERSNQPQHF	TGTGCCAGCAGTACCGGGACAGGCGAGAGGAGCAATCAGCCCCAGCATTTT
-	TRBV5-1	TRBJ1-1	15	-	CASSLAPGQNTEAFF	TGCGCCAGCAGCTTGGCTCCGGGACAGAACACTGAAGCTTTCTTT